This is a list of T cell receptor beta chains from one sample in a study of naive and memory T cell subsets. One entry per CDR3 protein results from TCRdb running MiXCR on the UMI-ligation and nested PCR reads. Among about 120,000 distinct CDR3 sequences listed, about 36% were seen once. The material sequenced was central memory CD4+ T cells from blood. All receptors come from a human donor in good health. Both conserved end residues are part of each CDR3. D genes are given only for firm matches. Not every row has a clone size; where given, it reads once, few, many or a size class.

TRBV7-8	TRBJ2-3	.	.	CASSLPGGDTQYF	TGTGCCAGCAGCTTACCGGGCGGAGATACGCAGTATTTT
TRBV7-3	TRBJ2-1	.	.	CASSPGDINEQFF	TGTGCCAGCAGCCCCGGCGACATCAATGAGCAGTTCTTC
TRBV19	TRBJ1-5	.	.	CASSRQAKVDQPQHF	TGTGCCAGTAGCAGACAGGCCAAAGTAGATCAGCCCCAGCATTTT
TRBV2	TRBJ2-7	TRBD1	.	CASIRDREYEQYF	TGTGCCAGCATCCGGGACAGGGAATACGAGCAGTACTTC
TRBV27	TRBJ1-6	TRBD1	.	CASSSRQGLNSPLHF	TGTGCCAGCAGTTCCCGACAGGGGTTAAATTCACCCCTCCACTTT
TRBV6-5	TRBJ2-3	.	few	CASRSIARRTDTQYF	TGTGCCAGCAGGTCCATCGCGCGGCGCACAGATACGCAGTATTTT
TRBV5-1	TRBJ2-7	TRBD2	.	CASSLYTSGSFPYEQYF	TGCGCCAGCAGCTTGTATACTAGCGGGAGTTTCCCCTACGAGCAGTACTTC
TRBV7-8	TRBJ2-5	.	.	CASSLSVETQYF	TGTGCCAGCAGCTTATCGGTAGAGACCCAGTACTTC
TRBV11-3	TRBJ2-1	.	.	CASSLGSSGDEQFF	TGTGCCAGCAGCCTGGGCTCCTCTGGGGATGAGCAGTTCTTC
TRBV12-3/TRBV12-4	TRBJ2-3	.	.	CASSLGGWGPRTDTQYF	TGTGCCAGCAGTTTAGGGGGCTGGGGACCTCGCACAGATACGCAGTATTTT
TRBV19	TRBJ1-5	TRBD1	few	CASSMSGQGGVQPQHF	TGTGCCAGTAGTATGTCGGGACAGGGGGGTGTTCAGCCCCAGCATTTT
TRBV7-8	TRBJ2-6	TRBD1	.	CASSFGTGYSGANVLTF	TGTGCCAGCAGCTTCGGGACAGGTTATTCTGGGGCCAACGTCCTGACTTTC
TRBV29-1	TRBJ2-2	.	.	CSVDTKRTGELFF	TGCAGCGTGGACACAAAGAGGACCGGGGAGCTGTTTTTT
TRBV14	TRBJ2-7	.	.	CASSPTDFIGNSSYEQYF	TGTGCCAGCAGCCCTACTGATTTTATCGGGAATAGCTCCTACGAGCAGTACTTC
TRBV20-1	TRBJ1-2	TRBD1	once	CSATGGGVYYGYTF	TGCAGTGCAACAGGGGGTGGGGTTTACTATGGCTACACCTTC
TRBV4-3	TRBJ2-7	.	.	CASSQVVGSEQYF	TGCGCCAGCAGCCAAGTAGTCGGTAGCGAGCAGTACTTC